These T cell receptor beta chains were read from a single sample in a study of blood T cell repertoires in COVID-19. Here immunoSEQ multiplex PCR was the method, and the copy in TCRdb shows in-frame clones only, minus some. The data contain about 220,000 clones, about nine tenths of them seen just once; the ten biggest clones take up roughly 2.5%. Sample: PBMCs or T cells enriched from blood (not recorded which). These receptors came from a middle-aged woman with acute COVID-19. Both conserved end residues are part of each CDR3. A D gene is named only where the DNA matches it firmly. Clone size is shown for a subset of rows, as once, few, many or a class of expanded clone.

>.|TRBV9|TRBJ2-1|TRBD2
CASSVLAGGPGSEQFF
TGTGCCAGCAGCGTTTTAGCGGGAGGGCCGGGAAGTGAGCAGTTCTTC
>.|TRBV3-1/TRBV3-2|TRBJ2-2|.
CASSPDTGELFF
TGTGCCAGCAGCCCGGACACCGGGGAGCTGTTTTTT
>few|TRBV5-5|TRBJ1-1|TRBD1
CASSPGTGAIVNTEAFF
TGTGCCAGCAGCCCCGGGACAGGGGCGATAGTGAACACTGAAGCTTTCTTT
>.|TRBV5-6|TRBJ1-2|TRBD1
CASSLTGTGAYGYTF
TGTGCCAGCAGTTTAACCGGGACAGGGGCCTATGGCTACACCTTC
>.|TRBV6-2/TRBV6-3|TRBJ2-1|TRBD1
CASSSTPRTGFGDEQFF
TGTGCCAGCAGTTCCACCCCTAGGACAGGGTTTGGCGATGAGCAGTTCTTC
>.|TRBV7-2|TRBJ1-1|.
CASSLRRDTEAFF
TGTGCCAGCAGCTTGCGTCGGGACACTGAAGCTTTCTTT
>.|TRBV24-1|TRBJ2-3|TRBD2
CATSDSGRARDTQYF
TGTGCCACCAGTGATAGTGGGAGGGCCAGAGATACGCAGTATTTT
>.|TRBV3-1/TRBV3-2|TRBJ2-1|TRBD1
CASSQGDRPYNEQFF
TGTGCCAGCAGCCAAGGGGACAGACCCTACAATGAGCAGTTCTTC
>.|TRBV7-9|TRBJ1-1|.
CASSAPQQAPSTEAFF
TGTGCCAGCAGCGCCCCCCAGCAGGCGCCCAGCACTGAAGCTTTCTTT
>.|TRBV9|TRBJ1-5|.
CASSAGTYNQPQHF
TGTGCCAGCAGCGCCGGGACATACAATCAGCCCCAGCATTTT
>.|TRBV29-1|TRBJ1-5|TRBD1
CSVTSDRGNQPQHF
TGCAGCGTAACTTCGGACAGGGGCAATCAGCCCCAGCATTTT
>.|TRBV19|TRBJ2-3|.
CASRPTGAALDTQYF
TGTGCCAGTAGACCAACCGGAGCGGCTTTAGATACGCAGTATTTT
>.|TRBV6-6|TRBJ2-7|.
CASSPGTDSYEQYF
TGTGCCAGCAGCCCCGGGACTGACTCCTACGAGCAGTACTTC
>.|TRBV24-1|TRBJ2-3|TRBD1
CATSEATGDLTDTQYF
TGTGCCACCAGTGAAGCGACAGGGGACCTCACAGATACGCAGTATTTT
>few|TRBV19|TRBJ1-1|.
CASSDRNTEAFF
TGTGCCAGTAGTGACAGGAACACTGAAGCTTTCTTT
>.|TRBV5-1|TRBJ2-3|.
CASTTTPVDTQYF
TGCGCCAGCACCACTACGCCGGTAGATACGCAGTATTTT
>.|TRBV11-2|TRBJ2-5|TRBD1
CASSLQGATETQYF
TGTGCCAGCAGCTTACAGGGGGCGACGGAGACCCAGTACTTC
>.|TRBV20-1|TRBJ2-3|.
CSGESTDTQYF
TGCAGTGGGGAGAGCACAGATACGCAGTATTTT
>.|TRBV6-6|TRBJ2-5|.
CASSTVLVRETQYF
TGTGCCAGCAGTACTGTACTAGTAAGGGAGACCCAGTACTTC
>.|TRBV30|TRBJ2-2|TRBD1
CAWTRTGLNTGELFF
TGTGCCTGGACCAGGACAGGGCTGAACACCGGGGAGCTGTTTTTT
>.|TRBV5-4|TRBJ2-3|.
CASSTARGRGVTDTQYF
TGTGCCAGCAGCACCGCCAGGGGACGGGGGGTAACAGATACGCAGTATTTT
>once|TRBV4-3|TRBJ2-1|TRBD2
CASSQDSAGVMGNEQFF
TGCGCCAGCAGCCAAGATTCGGCGGGAGTGATGGGCAATGAGCAGTTCTTC